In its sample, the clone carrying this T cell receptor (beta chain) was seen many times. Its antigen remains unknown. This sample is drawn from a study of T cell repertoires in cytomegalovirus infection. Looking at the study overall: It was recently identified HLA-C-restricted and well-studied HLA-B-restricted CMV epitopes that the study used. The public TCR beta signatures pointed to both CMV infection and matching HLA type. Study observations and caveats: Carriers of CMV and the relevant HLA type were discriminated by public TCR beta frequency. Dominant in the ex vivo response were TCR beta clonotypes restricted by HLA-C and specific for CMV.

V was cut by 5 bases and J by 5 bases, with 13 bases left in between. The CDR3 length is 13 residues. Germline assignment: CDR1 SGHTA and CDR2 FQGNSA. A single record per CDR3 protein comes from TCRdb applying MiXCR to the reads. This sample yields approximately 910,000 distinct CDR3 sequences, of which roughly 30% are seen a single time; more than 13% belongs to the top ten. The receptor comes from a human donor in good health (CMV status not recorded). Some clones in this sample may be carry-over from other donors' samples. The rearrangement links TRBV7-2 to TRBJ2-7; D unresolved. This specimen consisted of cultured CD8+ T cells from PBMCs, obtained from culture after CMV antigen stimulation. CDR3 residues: CASSVLRRHEQYF. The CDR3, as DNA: TGTGCCAGCAGCGTCCTGAGGCGGCACGAGCAGTACTTC. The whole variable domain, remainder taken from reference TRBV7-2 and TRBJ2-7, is GAGVSQSPSNKVTEKGKDVELRCDPISGHTALYWYRQSLGQGLEFLIYFQGNSAPDKSGLPSDRFSAERTGGSVSTLTIQRTQQEDSAVYLCASSVLRRHEQYFGPGTRLTVT.